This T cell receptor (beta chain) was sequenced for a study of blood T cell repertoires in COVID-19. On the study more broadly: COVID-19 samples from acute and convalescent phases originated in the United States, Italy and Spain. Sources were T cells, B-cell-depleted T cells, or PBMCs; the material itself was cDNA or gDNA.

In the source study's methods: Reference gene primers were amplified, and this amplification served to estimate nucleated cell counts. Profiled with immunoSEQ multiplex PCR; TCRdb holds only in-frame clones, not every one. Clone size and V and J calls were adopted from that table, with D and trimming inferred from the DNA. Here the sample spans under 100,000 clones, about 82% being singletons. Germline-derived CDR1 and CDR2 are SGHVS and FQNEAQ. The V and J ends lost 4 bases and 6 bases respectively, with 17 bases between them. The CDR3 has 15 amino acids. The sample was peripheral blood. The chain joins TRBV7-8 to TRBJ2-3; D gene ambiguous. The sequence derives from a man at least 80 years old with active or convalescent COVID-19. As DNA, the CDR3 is TGTGCCAGCAGCTCCCAAATGAGGTCTTGGGATACGCAGTATTTT. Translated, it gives CASSSQMRSWDTQYF.